This T cell receptor (beta chain) came from a study of T cells after yellow fever vaccination. Study-level results: Among primary-vaccination clones, most reappeared after the booster, at roughly 96% for CD4 and around 90% for CD8.

This CDR3 comprises 14 residues. V lost 0 bases, J lost 3 bases, and 11 bases lay in between. The germline gives CDR1 DFQATT, CDR2 SNEGSKA (reference sequence). Concerning this clonotype: What it recognizes is unknown.

In TCRdb, the 5' RACE reads were re-called with MiXCR into one record per CDR3 protein. The repertoire holds 340,000 or so distinct CDR3 sequences, with 12% as singletons. This sequence originates from a man between 18 and 29 years old who received the YFV17D yellow fever vaccine. The V call is TRBV20-1, the J call TRBJ1-2; a weak D match, TRBD1 (5 bases). The sample was CD4+ T cells sorted from PBMCs, taken 15 days after the yellow fever booster vaccination. The CDR3 DNA sequence: TGCAGTGCTAGAGATTTATCGGGGGACTATGGCTACACCTTC. It specifies CSARDLSGDYGYTF.